The 5 T cell receptor beta chains below all came from one sample that was sequenced in a study of blood T cell repertoires in COVID-19. Profiled with immunoSEQ multiplex PCR; TCRdb holds only in-frame clones, not every one. Of about 180,000 clones listed, 80% to 90% are singletons. The sequenced material came from PBMCs or T cells enriched from blood (not recorded which). Receptor source: a woman aged 18-29 years who had recovered from COVID-19.

The gene calls are TRBV7-2 and TRBJ2-1; perhaps TRBD2 as D (6 bases). The CDR3 sequence is 15 residues long. Germline V CDR1 and CDR2: SGHTA, FQGNSA. The ends were cut back, 5 bases at V and 4 bases at J, with 15 bases in the middle. CDR3 sequence: CASSRPGLFYNEQFF. In DNA, the CDR3 is TGTGCCAGCAGCAGACCGGGACTTTTTTACAATGAGCAGTTCTTC.

V is TRBV5-3 and J is TRBJ2-2; 8 nucleotides match TRBD1. TRBV5-3 carries the ORF label, with uncertain function. Losses at the gene ends were 2 bases for V and 6 bases for J; bases not matched to a gene: 15. The CDR3 spans 18 residues. The chain's CDR3 is CARSLVVGQGILPGELFF. The DNA of the CDR3 is TGTGCCAGAAGCTTAGTGGTAGGACAGGGAATTCTTCCCGGGGAGCTGTTTTTT.

The rearrangement links TRBV18 to TRBJ1-2; perhaps TRBD1 as D (5 bases). The CDR3 is 14 amino acids. V gave up 2 bases and J gave up 7 bases, with 14 bases separating them. Per germline, CDR1 KGHSH and CDR2 LQKENI. DNA for the CDR3: TGTGCCAGCTCACCAGAGACAGATCGACTTGGCTACACCTTC. Amino acids: CASSPETDRLGYTF.

The DNA for the CDR3 is TGTGCCAGTAGTATGCGGACATGGTCTAGTGAAAAACTGTTTTTT. As protein: CASSMRTWSSEKLFF. The J gene is TRBJ1-4, the V gene TRBV19; TRBD1 is a possible D gene (5 bases). Trimming took 3 bases from V and 7 from J, leaving 15 bases between them. The V gene's germline CDR1 is LNHDA and CDR2 SQIVND (reference sequence). There are 15 residues in the CDR3. Based on the CDR3 plus reference TRBV19 and TRBJ1-4, the full variable domain is DGGITQSPKYLFRKEGQNVTLSCEQNLNHDAMYWYRQDPGQGLRLIYYSQIVNDFQKGDIAEGYSVSREKKESFPLTVTSAQKNPTAFYLCASSMRTWSSEKLFFGSGTQLSVL.

The chain combines TRBV11-1 with TRBJ1-4, with 7 positions matching TRBD1. This CDR3 has 12 amino acids. The germline gives CDR1 SGHAT, CDR2 FQDESV (reference sequence). V was pared by 5 bases and J by 12 bases, with 6 bases of the junction left unmatched. The CDR3 DNA sequence: TGTGCCAGCAGCGAGACAGGGATGGAACTGTTTTTT. This sequence encodes CASSETGMELFF.